This record covers a single T cell receptor beta chain. The entry originates in a study of glioma-infiltrating T cells. TCR alpha and beta CDR3 regions were amplified from RNA using iRepertoire nested multiplex PCR. Tissue mRNA or PBMC total RNA, 100-400 ng, went into one-step reverse transcription and amplification. TCRdb re-analysed the multiplex PCR reads in MiXCR, keeping a single row per CDR3 protein. The sample holds about 190,000 distinct CDR3 sequences, more than 30% seen once. Germline V gene lookup returns CDR1 SGHRS and CDR2 YFSETQ. The CDR3 totals 12 residues. V was shortened by 3 bases and J by 4 bases, with 7 bases between the two germline ends.

Specimen: glioma tissue, nonneoplastic brain tissue, or PBMCs (not recorded which). The chain joins TRBV5-1 to TRBJ1-2; D ambiguous. The receptor was derived from a human donor with low-grade glioma or glioblastoma, undergoing nonglioma brain surgery, or in good health (not recorded which). CDR3 sequence (DNA): TGCGCCAGCAGCTCTGAAGGCTATGGCTACACCTTC. Its protein is CASSSEGYGYTF.